These T cell receptor beta chains were read from a single sample in a study of identical twins. TCRdb reprocessed the 5' RACE reads via MiXCR and lists one record per CDR3 protein. There are about 530,000 distinct CDR3 sequences in the sample; 15% occur only once, and roughly 0.46% lies in the top ten. These data also featured in a second study, about yellow fever vaccine responses in identical twins.

Sequencing was done on a sample of CD4+ T cells sorted from blood. Source of these receptors: a woman younger than 35 in good health. The CDR3 runs from the conserved cysteine through the conserved F or W. The D gene is left open where the match is weak. Size values are once, few and many counts, or a class for expanded clones, and some rows have none.

clone size,J gene,D gene,V gene,CDR3 length,CDR3 DNA,CDR3 protein
-,TRBJ1-4,-,TRBV29-1,13,TGCAGCGTTGGGCATACACAGGGCGAAAAACTGTTTTTT,CSVGHTQGEKLFF
-,TRBJ2-3,-,TRBV12-3/TRBV12-4,15,TGTGCCAGCAGTACTAGAGGACTTATCACAGATACGCAGTATTTT,CASSTRGLITDTQYF
-,TRBJ2-7,-,TRBV10-3,19,TGTGCCATCAGATCACATACAAGCTTACCGGGCCGAACCCCCTACGAGCAGTACTTC,CAIRSHTSLPGRTPYEQYF
-,TRBJ2-3,TRBD2,TRBV20-1,16,TGCAGTGCCCGGAAGACTAGCGGGGGGGTGGTAGATACGCAGTATTTT,CSARKTSGGVVDTQYF
few,TRBJ2-3,-,TRBV20-1,13,TGCAGTGCTAGAGGGCAGTTCACAGATACGCAGTATTTT,CSARGQFTDTQYF
few,TRBJ2-1,TRBD2,TRBV20-1,16,TGCAGTGCTAGAGATGGACTAGCGGGAGCCTACAATGAGCAGTTCTTC,CSARDGLAGAYNEQFF
-,TRBJ1-5,TRBD1,TRBV5-5,17,TGTGCCAGCAGCATTACAGGGGGGCTTATAGGCAATCAGCCCCAGCATTTT,CASSITGGLIGNQPQHF
few,TRBJ2-2,TRBD2,TRBV12-3/TRBV12-4,15,TGTGCCAGCAGCTTAGAGAGCGGGAGGGCCGGGGAGCTGTTTTTT,CASSLESGRAGELFF
-,TRBJ1-2,-,TRBV10-3,13,TGTGCCATCAGTGGGTCAGAGCTGGGTGGCTACACCTTC,CAISGSELGGYTF
-,TRBJ1-2,-,TRBV6-5,14,TGTGCCAGCAGTTACGGCAGGGAGGGTTATGGCTACACCTTC,CASSYGREGYGYTF
few,TRBJ2-5,-,TRBV5-1,15,TGCGCCAGCAGCTTCTCACAGGGTCCCCAAGAGACCCAGTACTTC,CASSFSQGPQETQYF
many,TRBJ2-3,-,TRBV3-1,17,TGTGCCAGCAGCCAAGAAAGGAGTGCTCCAGGCGCAGATACGCAGTATTTT,CASSQERSAPGADTQYF
-,TRBJ2-1,-,TRBV10-3,14,TGTGCCATCGGGGCGGGGAGCTCCTACAATGAGCAGTTCTTC,CAIGAGSSYNEQFF
-,TRBJ2-7,-,TRBV9,15,TGTGCCAGCAGTCGTACAGGCGACCATACCTACGAGCAGTACTTC,CASSRTGDHTYEQYF
few,TRBJ2-1,TRBD1,TRBV24-1,16,TGTGCCACCAGTGATCAAAACAGGGGGACCTACAATGAGCAGTTCTTC,CATSDQNRGTYNEQFF
few,TRBJ2-5,-,TRBV29-1,13,TGCAGCGTTGAAGATGTCGGGTGGGAGACCCAGTACTTC,CSVEDVGWETQYF
few,TRBJ2-3,TRBD2,TRBV6-1,17,TGTGCCAGCCAAAGGCCCCCTAGCGGGGGGGTTACAGATACGCAGTATTTT,CASQRPPSGGVTDTQYF
few,TRBJ2-3,-,TRBV9,14,TGTGCCAGCAGCGTAGGGGTCCGCACAGATACGCAGTATTTT,CASSVGVRTDTQYF
-,TRBJ2-7,-,TRBV11-3,12,TGTGCCAGCAGCCCAGAGGGAGTTGAGCAGTACTTC,CASSPEGVEQYF
-,TRBJ1-2,-,TRBV5-5,12,TGTGCCAGCAGCTTGTTTACAGACGGCTACACCTTC,CASSLFTDGYTF
few,TRBJ2-6,TRBD1,TRBV14,17,TGTGCCAGCAGCCTGACAGGGGGTTTATCTGGGGCCAACGTCCTGACTTTC,CASSLTGGLSGANVLTF
-,TRBJ1-5,-,TRBV5-6,15,TGTGCCAGCAGCTTGGGACATACCATCAATCAGCCCCAGCATTTT,CASSLGHTINQPQHF
-,TRBJ1-1,-,TRBV5-6,17,TGTGCCAGCAGCCCTTGGGCCGTTCAAAAGGTGAACACTGAAGCTTTCTTT,CASSPWAVQKVNTEAFF
few,TRBJ1-6,-,TRBV20-1,13,TGCAGTGCTAGGTCAGGGTTGGAATCACCCCTCCACTTT,CSARSGLESPLHF
few,TRBJ2-1,-,TRBV6-5,13,TGTGCCAGCAGTTACTCGTGGTCGGAGGGTCGGTTCTTC,CASSYSWSEGRFF
few,TRBJ2-2,-,TRBV20-1,13,TGCAGTGCTCAGAGGGGGGTCCCCGGGGAGCTGTTTTTT,CSAQRGVPGELFF
-,TRBJ1-5,-,TRBV12-3/TRBV12-4,14,TGTGCCAGCAGCGCCCGGGGGGACAATCAGCCCCAGCATTTT,CASSARGDNQPQHF
-,TRBJ1-1,TRBD1,TRBV5-1,15,TGCGCCAGCAGCAAGGAGGACAGGGGCCACACTGAAGCTTTCTTT,CASSKEDRGHTEAFF
-,TRBJ2-5,-,TRBV3-1,12,TGTGCCAGCAGCCGCGCCCAAGAGACCCAGTACTTC,CASSRAQETQYF
-,TRBJ2-1,-,TRBV14,12,TGTGCCAGCAGCCGTGTGTTCAATGAGCAGTTCTTC,CASSRVFNEQFF
-,TRBJ1-1,-,TRBV5-1,15,TGCGCCAGCAGGGCTGATACGGGAACGAACACTGAAGCTTTCTTT,CASRADTGTNTEAFF
few,TRBJ2-1,TRBD2,TRBV5-1,14,TGCGCCAGCCTAGAAACGGGAGGTCCGAATGAGCAGTTCTTC,CASLETGGPNEQFF
few,TRBJ2-7,-,TRBV4-2,16,TGTGCCAGCAGCCAAGCCCGTAGCGGACTGTACTACGAGCAGTACTTC,CASSQARSGLYYEQYF
few,TRBJ2-3,-,TRBV20-1,12,TGCAGTGCTAGGGGGCTTAAAGATACGCAGTATTTT,CSARGLKDTQYF
few,TRBJ2-2,TRBD1,TRBV25-1,15,TGTGCCAGCAGTGACAGGGACAGGAAGCCCGGGGAGCTGTTTTTT,CASSDRDRKPGELFF
few,TRBJ1-1,-,TRBV7-9,14,TGTGCCAGCAGCTTAGGGTTTGGATCCACTGAAGCTTTCTTT,CASSLGFGSTEAFF
-,TRBJ2-5,TRBD1,TRBV2,14,TGTGCCAGCAGCGAACAGGGGGCAGGGGAGACCCAGTACTTC,CASSEQGAGETQYF
-,TRBJ2-5,-,TRBV20-1,12,TGCAGTGCTTCTAAGTCTAGAGAGACCCAGTACTTC,CSASKSRETQYF
few,TRBJ2-3,-,TRBV5-1,13,TGCGCCAGCAGCGCGAGACCTGGAGATACGCAGTATTTT,CASSARPGDTQYF
-,TRBJ2-3,-,TRBV29-1,14,TGCAGCGTACCTCGGACTTGCGGGGCAGATACGCAGTATTTT,CSVPRTCGADTQYF
few,TRBJ1-1,-,TRBV3-1,13,TGTGCCAGCAGCCAATTGGACATTGTCGAGGCTTTCTTT,CASSQLDIVEAFF
-,TRBJ1-6,-,TRBV3-1,14,TGTGCCAGCAGCCAAGATGTTGCTAGCTCACCCCTCCACTTT,CASSQDVASSPLHF
-,TRBJ2-2,TRBD2,TRBV14,15,TGTGCCAGCAGCCAAGTAACTAGCGGGGTCGGGGAGCTGTTTTTT,CASSQVTSGVGELFF
few,TRBJ2-1,-,TRBV27,15,TGTGCCAGCAGTTCCAACTTAGACGGTAACAATGAGCAGTTCTTC,CASSSNLDGNNEQFF
few,TRBJ2-2,-,TRBV28,16,TGTGCCAGCGGGGGCTATAGCTGGCGATTGAACCGGGAGCTGTTTTTT,CASGGYSWRLNRELFF
-,TRBJ1-6,-,TRBV7-6,16,TGTGCCAGCAGCTTAGGTTTTGGATCTGGCAATTCACCCCTCCACTTT,CASSLGFGSGNSPLHF
-,TRBJ2-2,-,TRBV27,13,TGTGCCATCCGACAGGCGAACACCGGGGAGCTGTTTTTT,CAIRQANTGELFF
-,TRBJ2-1,-,TRBV28,15,TGTGCCAGCCTTGGACGTCGCAGCTCCTACAATGAGCAGTTCTTC,CASLGRRSSYNEQFF
few,TRBJ2-5,-,TRBV6-6,13,TGTGCCAGCAGTTCGCAGACCCCAGAGACCCAGTACTTC,CASSSQTPETQYF
-,TRBJ2-1,TRBD1,TRBV28,15,TGTGCCAGCAGTTTAGGGGACAGGGTATCGAATGAGCAGTTCTTC,CASSLGDRVSNEQFF
many,TRBJ2-1,-,TRBV24-1,12,TGTGCCACCAGTGATTGGGTCAATGAGCAGTTCTTC,CATSDWVNEQFF
-,TRBJ2-1,-,TRBV2,14,TGTGCCAGCCACGGGGACTGGCCCTACAATGAGCAGTTCTTC,CASHGDWPYNEQFF
-,TRBJ2-5,-,TRBV5-1,13,TGCGCCAGTAACGAAGGTTCCCAAGAGACCCAGTACTTC,CASNEGSQETQYF